This is a list of T cell receptor beta chains from one sample in a study of OX40 agonist ivuxolimab in advanced cancers. Here immunoSEQ multiplex PCR was the method, and the copy in TCRdb shows in-frame clones only, minus some. The data show tens of thousands of clones, over 80% seen once. Sequencing was performed on CD4+ or CD8+ T cells sorted from blood, taken in a trial of the OX40 agonist ivuxolimab. These TCRs come from an adult with an advanced solid tumor such as melanoma, head and neck, liver or kidney cancer. CDR3s include the opening cysteine and the closing phenylalanine or tryptophan.

TRBV2 | 14 | CASRADGLTYEQYF
TRBV7-2 | 13 | CASSLAGTYGYTF
TRBV29-1 | 15 | CSAGTGLFSGNTIYF
TRBV11-3 | 14 | CASSLAGVNTEAFF
TRBV6-6 | 13 | CASRKPEYNEQFF
TRBV11-3 | 14 | CASSPTGLAYEQYF
TRBV10-3 | 14 | CAISDSLGTDTQYF
TRBV5-1 | 15 | CASSLAGAAEGTQYF
TRBV27 | 13 | CASSVTGVDTQYF
TRBV28 | 15 | CASRPSGRAQYEQYF
TRBV23-1 | 18 | CASTGDRVRVLAKNIQYF
TRBV29-1 | 11 | CSAGDSEGYTF
TRBV7-8 | 16 | CASSLIVLAGAYEQYF
TRBV5-1 | 13 | CASSGGAAYEQYF
TRBV28 | 16 | CASSPRGAARTDTQYF
TRBV5-1 | 13 | CASSLETVTPQYF
TRBV9 | 15 | CASSVAIGAADEQYF
TRBV9 | 15 | CASSVGVNALNIQYF
TRBV6-6 | 16 | CASSYQGTAGANVLTF
TRBV7-2 | 14 | CASSLDQGAGEQYF
TRBV27 | 14 | CASRDLDSYNEQFF
TRBV5-4 | 16 | CASSLAGTTNTGELFF
TRBV7-9 | 11 | CASSSNTEAFF
TRBV20-1 | 10 | CSALLGEQFF
TRBV5-1 | 15 | CASSVSGSGGNEQFF
TRBV28 | 12 | CASSSNTDTQYF
TRBV27 | 14 | CASSPPGNQDTQYF
TRBV5-4 | 17 | CASTSRALAAETDTQYF
TRBV9 | 16 | CASSPRVAGGVDEQFF
TRBV30 | 11 | CAGTDYNEQFF
TRBV7-6 | 14 | CASSFTQGTYEQYF
TRBV6-1 | 15 | CASSEGGGLTPEQFF
TRBV6-6 | 14 | CASSYLTRGTEAFF
TRBV7-9 | 15 | CASSLAAGTGVGYTF
TRBV18 | 13 | CASSPGWFYGYTF
TRBV28 | 15 | CASKGDRPSNQPQHF
TRBV7-8 | 14 | CASSLSGADTEAFF
TRBV30 | 11 | CAWSVSHEQYF
TRBV6-5 | 14 | CASSYSMTNTEAFF
TRBV9 | 13 | CASSGATAYEQYF
TRBV19 | 15 | CASSISGGGGDGYTF
TRBV11-2 | 14 | CASSPSLAGNEQFF
TRBV5-1 | 15 | CASSLGGHLTYEQYF
TRBV30 | 16 | CAWSVKQGLGEDTQYF
TRBV7-8 | 16 | CASSLRAPGSNQPQHF
TRBV27 | 14 | CASSLPRSTGELFF
TRBV7-2 | 13 | CASSLAAGGTQYF
TRBV7-9 | 14 | CASSLETVSYEQYF
TRBV5-1 | 17 | CASSSLASGANTGELFF
TRBV28 | 12 | CASSLALQPQHF
TRBV6-4 | 15 | CASSPSGRVTDTQYF
TRBV4-2 | 17 | CASSQRTGGSGANVLTF
TRBV6-5 | 16 | CASSSHPGQGRETQYF